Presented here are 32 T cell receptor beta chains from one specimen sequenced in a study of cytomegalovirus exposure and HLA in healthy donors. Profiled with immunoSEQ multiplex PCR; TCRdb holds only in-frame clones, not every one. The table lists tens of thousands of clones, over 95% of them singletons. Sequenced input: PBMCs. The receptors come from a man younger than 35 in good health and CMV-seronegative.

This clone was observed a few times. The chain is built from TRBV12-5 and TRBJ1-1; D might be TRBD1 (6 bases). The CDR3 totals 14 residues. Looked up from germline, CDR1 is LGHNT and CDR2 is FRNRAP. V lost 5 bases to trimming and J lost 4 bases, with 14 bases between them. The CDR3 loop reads CASGAEGGVTEAFF. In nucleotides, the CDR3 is TGTGCTAGTGGTGCCGAGGGGGGGGTCACTGAAGCTTTCTTT.

The DNA for the CDR3 is TGTGCCAGCAGCCAAGTTCTAGAAGACCTTGGCGAGCAGTACTTC. This codes for CASSQVLEDLGEQYF. The chain combines TRBV4-2 with TRBJ2-7; D uncertain. This CDR3 spans 15 amino acids. Germline assignment: CDR1 LGHNA and CDR2 YNFKEQ. Trimming took off 1 base at V and 6 bases at J, with 16 bases between the two ends.

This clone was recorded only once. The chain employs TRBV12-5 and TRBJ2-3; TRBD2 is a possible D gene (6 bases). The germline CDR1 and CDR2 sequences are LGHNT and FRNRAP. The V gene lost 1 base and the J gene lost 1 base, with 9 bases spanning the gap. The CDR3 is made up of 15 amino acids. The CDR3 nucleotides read TGTGCTAGTGGTTTGGGGGAGGAGGGCACAGATACGCAGTATTTT. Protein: CASGLGEEGTDTQYF. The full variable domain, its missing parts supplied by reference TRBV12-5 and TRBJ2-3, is DARVTQTPRHKVTEMGQEVTMRCQPILGHNTVFWYRQTMMQGLELLAYFRNRAPLDDSGMPKDRFSAEMPDATLATLKIQPSEPRDSAVYFCASGLGEEGTDTQYFGPGTRLTVL.

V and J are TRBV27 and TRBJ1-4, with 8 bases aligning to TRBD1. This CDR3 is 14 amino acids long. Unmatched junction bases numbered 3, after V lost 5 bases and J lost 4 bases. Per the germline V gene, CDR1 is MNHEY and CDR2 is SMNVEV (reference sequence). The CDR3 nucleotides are TGTGCCAGCAGTCCCAGGGGGCTTAATGAAAAACTGTTTTTT. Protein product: CASSPRGLNEKLFF.

In DNA, the CDR3 is TGTGCCAGCAGTGAGGGACAGGGGATTAACTATGGCTACACCTTC. Translation gives CASSEGQGINYGYTF. The chain links TRBV28 to TRBJ1-2; 10 nucleotides agree with TRBD1. Per germline, CDR1 MDHEN and CDR2 SYDVKM. V trimming: 5 bases; J trimming: 1 base; junction bases outside the gene matches: 4. The CDR3 is made up of 15 amino acids.

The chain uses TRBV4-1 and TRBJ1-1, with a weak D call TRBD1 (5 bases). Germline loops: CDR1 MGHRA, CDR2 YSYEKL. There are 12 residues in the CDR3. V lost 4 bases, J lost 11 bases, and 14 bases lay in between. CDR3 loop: CASSRQGRRAFF. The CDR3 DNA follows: TGCGCCAGCAGCCGTCAGGGTCGACGTGCTTTCTTT.

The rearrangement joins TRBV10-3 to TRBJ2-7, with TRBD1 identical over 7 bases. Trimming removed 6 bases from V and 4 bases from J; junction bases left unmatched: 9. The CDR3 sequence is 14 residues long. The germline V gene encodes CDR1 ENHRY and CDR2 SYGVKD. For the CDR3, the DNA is TGTGCCATCAGCCTACAGGGGAAGGATTACGAGCAGTACTTC. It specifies CAISLQGKDYEQYF.

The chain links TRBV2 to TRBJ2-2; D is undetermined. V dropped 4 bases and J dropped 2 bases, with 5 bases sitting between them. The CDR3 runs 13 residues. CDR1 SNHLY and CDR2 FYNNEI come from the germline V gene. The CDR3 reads CASSGSNTGELFF. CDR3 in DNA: TGTGCCAGCAGTGGGAGCAACACCGGGGAGCTGTTTTTT.

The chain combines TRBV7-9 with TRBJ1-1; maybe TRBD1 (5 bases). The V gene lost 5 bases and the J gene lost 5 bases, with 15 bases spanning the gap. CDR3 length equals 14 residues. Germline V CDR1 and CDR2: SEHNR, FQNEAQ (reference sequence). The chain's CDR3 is CASSGARRLTEAFF. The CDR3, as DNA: TGTGCCAGCAGCGGGGCCAGAAGGTTGACTGAAGCTTTCTTT.

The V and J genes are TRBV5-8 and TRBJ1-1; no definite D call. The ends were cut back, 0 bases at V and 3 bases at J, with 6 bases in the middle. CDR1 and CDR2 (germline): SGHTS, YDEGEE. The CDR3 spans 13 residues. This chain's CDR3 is CASSLEQYTEAFF. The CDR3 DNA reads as TGTGCCAGCAGCTTGGAACAGTACACTGAAGCTTTCTTT.

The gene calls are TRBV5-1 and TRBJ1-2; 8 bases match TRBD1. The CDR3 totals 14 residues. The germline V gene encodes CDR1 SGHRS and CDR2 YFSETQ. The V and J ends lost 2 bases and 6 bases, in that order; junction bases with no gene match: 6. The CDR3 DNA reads TGCGCCAGCAGCTTAGGGCCGACAGGGGATGGCTACACCTTC. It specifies CASSLGPTGDGYTF.

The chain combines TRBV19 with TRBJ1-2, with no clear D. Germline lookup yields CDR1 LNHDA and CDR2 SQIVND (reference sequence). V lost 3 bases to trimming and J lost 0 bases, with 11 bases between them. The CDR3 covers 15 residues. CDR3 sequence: CASSIGGVTNYGYTF. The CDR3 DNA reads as TGTGCCAGTAGTATTGGAGGTGTAACTAACTATGGCTACACCTTC.

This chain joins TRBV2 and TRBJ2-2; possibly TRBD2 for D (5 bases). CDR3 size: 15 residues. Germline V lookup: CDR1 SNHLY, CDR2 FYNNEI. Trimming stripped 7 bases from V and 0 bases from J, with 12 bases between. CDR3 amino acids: CASTPLTTNTGELFF. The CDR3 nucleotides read TGTGCCAGCACTCCTTTGACTACGAACACCGGGGAGCTGTTTTTT. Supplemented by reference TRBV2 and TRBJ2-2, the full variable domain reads EPEVTQTPSHQVTQMGQEVILRCVPISNHLYFYWYRQILGQKVEFLVSFYNNEISEKSEIFDDQFSVERPDGSNFTLKIRSTKLEDSAMYFCASTPLTTNTGELFFGEGSRLTVL.

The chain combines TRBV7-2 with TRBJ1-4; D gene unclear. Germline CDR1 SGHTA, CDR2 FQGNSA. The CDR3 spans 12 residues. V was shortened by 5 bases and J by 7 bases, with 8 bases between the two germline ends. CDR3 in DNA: TGTGCCAGCAGCATAAACAGTGAAAAACTGTTTTTT. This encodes CASSINSEKLFF.

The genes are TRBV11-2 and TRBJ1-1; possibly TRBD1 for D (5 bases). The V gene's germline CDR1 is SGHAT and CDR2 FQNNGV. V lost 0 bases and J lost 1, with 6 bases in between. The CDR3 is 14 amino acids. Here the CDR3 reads CASSLEGGNTEAFF. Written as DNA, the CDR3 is TGTGCCAGCAGCTTAGAGGGGGGGAACACTGAAGCTTTCTTT.

In nucleotides, the CDR3 is TGTGCCAGCAGCTTAATGCGCGGGGTGAACACTGAAGCTTTCTTT. As protein: CASSLMRGVNTEAFF. The V and J genes are TRBV7-6 and TRBJ1-1, with D unresolved. CDR1 and CDR2 from the germline V gene are SGHVS and FNYEAQ. This CDR3 comprises 15 residues. Trimming took off 2 bases at V and 0 bases at J, with 10 bases between the two ends.

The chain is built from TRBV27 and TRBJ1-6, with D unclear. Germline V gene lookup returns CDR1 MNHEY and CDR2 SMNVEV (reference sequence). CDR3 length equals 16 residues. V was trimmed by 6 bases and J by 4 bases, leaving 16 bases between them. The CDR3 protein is CASRSIWEGYNSPLHF. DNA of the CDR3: TGTGCCAGCAGGAGCATCTGGGAGGGTTATAATTCACCCCTCCACTTT.

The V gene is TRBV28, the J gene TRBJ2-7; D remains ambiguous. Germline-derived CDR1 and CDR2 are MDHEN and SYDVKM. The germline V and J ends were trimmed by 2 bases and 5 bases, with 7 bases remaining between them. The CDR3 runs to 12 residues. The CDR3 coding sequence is TGTGCCAGCAGTTTAGGCAGGAACGAGCAGTACTTC. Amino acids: CASSLGRNEQYF.

The CDR3 coding sequence is TGCGCCAGCACCCTTGGGGCAGATCGCTCCTACAATGAGCAGTTCTTC. Translating it yields CASTLGADRSYNEQFF. The rearrangement uses TRBV5-1 and TRBJ2-1; weak D call: TRBD1 (5 bases). Per germline, CDR1 SGHRS and CDR2 YFSETQ. The CDR3 consists of 16 residues. V was shortened by 6 bases and J by 0 bases, with 16 bases between the two germline ends.

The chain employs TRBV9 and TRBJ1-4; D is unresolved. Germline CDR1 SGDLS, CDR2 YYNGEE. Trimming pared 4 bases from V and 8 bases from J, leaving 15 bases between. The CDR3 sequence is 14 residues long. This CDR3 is CASSSGWAREKLFF. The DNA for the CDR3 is TGTGCCAGCAGCTCCGGTTGGGCAAGGGAAAAACTGTTTTTT.

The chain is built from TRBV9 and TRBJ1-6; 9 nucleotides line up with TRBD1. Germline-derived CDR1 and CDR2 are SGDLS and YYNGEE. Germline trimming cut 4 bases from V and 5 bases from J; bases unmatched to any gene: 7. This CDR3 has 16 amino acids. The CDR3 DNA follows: TGTGCCAGCAGCTCACCGGGACAGGGACATAATTCACCCCTCCACTTT. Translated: CASSSPGQGHNSPLHF.

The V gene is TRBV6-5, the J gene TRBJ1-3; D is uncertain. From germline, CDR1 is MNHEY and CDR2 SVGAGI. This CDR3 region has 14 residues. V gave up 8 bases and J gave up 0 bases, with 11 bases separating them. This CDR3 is CASQEGLSGNTIYF. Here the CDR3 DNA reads TGTGCCAGCCAAGAGGGCCTCTCTGGAAACACCATATATTTT.

CDR3 sequence reads: CASSQGGSEGYGYTF. Written as DNA, the CDR3 is TGTGCCAGCAGCCAGGGAGGGTCCGAAGGCTATGGCTACACCTTC. V usage is TRBV9 and J usage is TRBJ1-2; TRBD1 is a possible D gene (5 bases). The CDR3 has 15 residues. Trimming removed 4 bases at V and 4 bases at J, with 17 bases between. Per germline, CDR1 SGDLS and CDR2 YYNGEE.

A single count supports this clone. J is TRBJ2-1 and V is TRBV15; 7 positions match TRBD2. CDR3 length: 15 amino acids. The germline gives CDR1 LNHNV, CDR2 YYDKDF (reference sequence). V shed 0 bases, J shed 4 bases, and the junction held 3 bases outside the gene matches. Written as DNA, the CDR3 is TGTGCCACCAGCAGAGAAACTAGCGAGTACAATGAGCAGTTCTTC. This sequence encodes CATSRETSEYNEQFF.

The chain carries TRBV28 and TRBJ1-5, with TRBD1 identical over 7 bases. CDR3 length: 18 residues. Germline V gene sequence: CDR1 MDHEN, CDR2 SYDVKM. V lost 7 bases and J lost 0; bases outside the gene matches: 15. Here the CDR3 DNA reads TGTGCCAGCACCTTACAGGGGTTAACTGGTTATAGCAATCAGCCCCAGCATTTT. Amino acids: CASTLQGLTGYSNQPQHF.

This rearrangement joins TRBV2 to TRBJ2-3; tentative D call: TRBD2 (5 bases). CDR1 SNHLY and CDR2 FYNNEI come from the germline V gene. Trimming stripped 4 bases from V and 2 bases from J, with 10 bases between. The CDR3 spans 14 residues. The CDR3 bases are TGTGCCAGCAGTGCAACGGAGGACACAGATACGCAGTATTTT. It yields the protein CASSATEDTDTQYF.

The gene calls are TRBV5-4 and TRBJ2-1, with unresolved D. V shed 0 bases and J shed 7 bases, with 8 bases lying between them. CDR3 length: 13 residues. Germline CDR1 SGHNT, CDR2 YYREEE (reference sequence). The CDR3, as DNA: TGTGCCAGCAGCTTGGGGCCCAGTAATGAGCAGTTCTTC. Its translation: CASSLGPSNEQFF.

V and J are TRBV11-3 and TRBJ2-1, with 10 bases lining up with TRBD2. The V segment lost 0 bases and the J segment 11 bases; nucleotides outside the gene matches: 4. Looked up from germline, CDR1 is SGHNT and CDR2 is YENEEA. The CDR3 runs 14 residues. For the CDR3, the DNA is TGTGCCAGCAGCTTAGAACTAGCGGGGCTTAAGCAGTTCTTC. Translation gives CASSLELAGLKQFF.

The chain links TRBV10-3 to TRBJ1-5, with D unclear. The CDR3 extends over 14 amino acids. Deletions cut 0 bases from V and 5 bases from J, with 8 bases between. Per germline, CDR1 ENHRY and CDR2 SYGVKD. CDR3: CAISESRTDQPQHF. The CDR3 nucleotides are TGTGCCATCAGTGAGTCGAGAACCGATCAGCCCCAGCATTTT.

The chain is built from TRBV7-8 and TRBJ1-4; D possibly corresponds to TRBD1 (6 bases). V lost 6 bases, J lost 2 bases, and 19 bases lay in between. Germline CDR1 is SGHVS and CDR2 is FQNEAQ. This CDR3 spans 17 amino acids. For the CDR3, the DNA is TGTGCCAGCAGTCCCCGGGGGGGGAGGGGGACTAATGAAAAACTGTTTTTT. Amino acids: CASSPRGGRGTNEKLFF.

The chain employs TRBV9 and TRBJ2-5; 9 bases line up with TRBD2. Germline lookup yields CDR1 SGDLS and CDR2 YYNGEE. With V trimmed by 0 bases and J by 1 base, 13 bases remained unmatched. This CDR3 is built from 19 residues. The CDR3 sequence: CASSVAPGVAGATQETQYF. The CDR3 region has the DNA TGTGCCAGCAGCGTAGCTCCCGGGGTAGCGGGAGCCACCCAAGAGACCCAGTACTTC.

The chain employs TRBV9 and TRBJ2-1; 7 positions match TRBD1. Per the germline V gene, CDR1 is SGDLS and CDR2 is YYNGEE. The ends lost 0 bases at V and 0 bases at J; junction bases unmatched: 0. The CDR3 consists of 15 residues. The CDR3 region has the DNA TGTGCCAGCAGCGTAGGGGACAGCTCCTACAATGAGCAGTTCTTC. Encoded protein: CASSVGDSSYNEQFF.